The clone carrying this T cell receptor (beta chain) was recorded a few times. Its antigen is unidentified. This sample was included in a study of CD8 T cells in ankylosing spondylitis. V was clipped by 7 bases and J by 1 base, with 10 bases between them. CDR1 is DFQATT, CDR2 SNEGSKA, per germline (reference sequence). This CDR3 has 12 residues. Overall study findings and caveats: Reportedly, disease-linked clones are significantly enriched in ankylosing spondylitis patients' matched synovial fluid.

Each TCR beta library was made by quantitative 5'-RACE that incorporated molecular barcodes. TCRdb passed the 5' RACE reads through MiXCR, listing each CDR3 protein once. Among hundreds of thousands of distinct CDR3 sequences listed, 20% to 25% were seen once. The clonotype comes from a male donor with ankylosing spondylitis or in good health (not recorded which). The sequencing sample was made of blood, either unsorted or a sorted T cell fraction (not recorded which). V is TRBV20-1 and J is TRBJ1-1; no clear D gene. CDR3 DNA sequence: TGCAGTGTCTACGGTGGGAACACTGAAGCTTTCTTT. This translates into CSVYGGNTEAFF.